The sequence of this T cell receptor (beta chain) was determined in a study of molecular identifiers for immune sequencing clone quantification. Across the whole study: Replicates split RNA from around 20,000 or 100,000 naive CD8 cells five ways, and the researchers sequenced four portions. General study results and limits: With a barcode shared among identical TCR molecules, highly expanded clone sizes could be underestimated.

The CDR3 is 16 amino acids. Germline values: CDR1 SGHAT, CDR2 FQNNGV. Trimming took off 5 bases at V and 2 bases at J, with 17 bases between the two ends. TCRdb called the PCR reads again in MiXCR, with one record for every CDR3 protein. The sample consists of hundreds of thousands of distinct CDR3 sequences, roughly 23% of them appearing once. On this clonotype: Its antigen is undetermined. A read error may explain this, as a much larger clone is one base away.

Sequencing input: naive CD8+ T cells from blood, with Jurkat cell RNA spiked in. Described subset: FACS-sorted CD8+CD4-CCR7+CD45RA+ naive T cells. The origin of this receptor is a human donor in good health. Some libraries in this study had Jurkat cell RNA spiked in. V is TRBV11-2 and J is TRBJ2-3; TRBD2 is a possible D gene (5 bases). The CDR3 sequence is CASSPRWQEDTDTQYF. DNA of the CDR3: TGTGCCAGCAGCCCCCGTTGGCAGGAGGACACAGATACGCAGTATTTT. Combining the CDR3 with reference TRBV11-2 and TRBJ2-3 gives the whole variable domain EAGVAQSPRYKIIEKRQSVAFWCNPISGHATLYWYQQILGQGPKLLIQFQNNGVVDDSQLPKDRFSAERLKGVDSTLKIQPAKLEDSAVYLCASSPRWQEDTDTQYFGPGTRLTVL.